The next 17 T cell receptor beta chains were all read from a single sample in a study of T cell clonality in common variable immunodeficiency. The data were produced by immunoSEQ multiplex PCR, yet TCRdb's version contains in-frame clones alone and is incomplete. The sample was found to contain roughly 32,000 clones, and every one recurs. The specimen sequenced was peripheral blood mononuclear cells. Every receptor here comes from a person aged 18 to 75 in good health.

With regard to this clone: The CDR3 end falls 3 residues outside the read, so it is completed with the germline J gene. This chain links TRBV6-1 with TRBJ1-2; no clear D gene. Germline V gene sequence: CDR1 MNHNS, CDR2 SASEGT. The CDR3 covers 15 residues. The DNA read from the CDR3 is TGTGCCAGCAGTGATGCCAGGACTAGCATGAATGAC. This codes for CASSDARTSMND. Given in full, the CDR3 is CASSDARTSMNDYTF.

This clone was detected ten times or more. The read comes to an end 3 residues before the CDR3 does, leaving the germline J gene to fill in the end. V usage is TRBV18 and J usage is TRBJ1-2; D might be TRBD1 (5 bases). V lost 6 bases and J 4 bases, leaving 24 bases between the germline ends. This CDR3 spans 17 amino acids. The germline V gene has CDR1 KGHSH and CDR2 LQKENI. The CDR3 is CASSPLWTEQVPYGYTF. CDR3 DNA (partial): TGTGCCAGCTCGCCTCTGTGGACGGAACAGGTGCCCTATGGC.

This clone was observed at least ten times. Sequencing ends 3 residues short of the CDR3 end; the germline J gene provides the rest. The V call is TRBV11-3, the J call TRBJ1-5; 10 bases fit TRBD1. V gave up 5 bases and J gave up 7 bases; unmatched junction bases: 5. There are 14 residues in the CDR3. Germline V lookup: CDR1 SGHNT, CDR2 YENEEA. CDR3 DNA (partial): TGTGCCAGCAGCCGACAGGGGGCGAACCAGCCC. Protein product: CASSRQGANQP. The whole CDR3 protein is CASSRQGANQPQHF.

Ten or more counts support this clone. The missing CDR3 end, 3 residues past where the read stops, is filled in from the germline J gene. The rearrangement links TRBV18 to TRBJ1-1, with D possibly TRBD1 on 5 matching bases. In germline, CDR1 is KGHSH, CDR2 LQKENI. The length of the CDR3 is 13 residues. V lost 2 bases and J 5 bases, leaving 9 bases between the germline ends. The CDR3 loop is CASSPDRTTEAFF. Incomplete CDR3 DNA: TGTGCCAGCTCACCAGACAGAACTACTGAA. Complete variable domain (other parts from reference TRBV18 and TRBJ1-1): NAGVMQNPRHLVRRRGQEARLRCSPMKGHSHVYWYRQLPEEGLKFMVYLQKENIIDESGMPKERFSAEFPKEGPSILRIQQVVRGDSAAYFCASSPDRTTEAFFGQGTRLTVV.

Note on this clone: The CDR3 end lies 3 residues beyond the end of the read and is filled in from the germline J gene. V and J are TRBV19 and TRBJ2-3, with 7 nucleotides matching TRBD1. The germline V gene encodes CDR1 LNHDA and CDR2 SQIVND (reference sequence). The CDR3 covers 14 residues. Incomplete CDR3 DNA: TGTGCCAGTAGTATCCAGGGGGACAATCAGCCG. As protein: CASSIQGDNQP. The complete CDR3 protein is CASSIQGDNQPQYF.

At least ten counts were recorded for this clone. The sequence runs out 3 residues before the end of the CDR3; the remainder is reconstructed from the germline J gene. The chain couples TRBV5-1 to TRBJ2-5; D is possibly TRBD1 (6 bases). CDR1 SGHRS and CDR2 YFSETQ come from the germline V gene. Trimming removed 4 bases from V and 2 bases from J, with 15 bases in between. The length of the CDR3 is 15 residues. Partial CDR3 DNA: TGCGCCAGCAGCGTCCACAGGGCTCCTCAAGAGACC. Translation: CASSVHRAPQET. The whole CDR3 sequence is CASSVHRAPQETQYF.

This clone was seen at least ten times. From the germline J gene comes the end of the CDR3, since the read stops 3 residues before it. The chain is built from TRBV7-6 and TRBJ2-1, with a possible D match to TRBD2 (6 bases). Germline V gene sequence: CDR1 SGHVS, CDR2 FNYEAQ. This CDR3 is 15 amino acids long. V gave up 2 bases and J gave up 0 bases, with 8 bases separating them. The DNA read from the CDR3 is TGTGCCAGCAGCTTACGGGGGAGCTCCTACAATGAG. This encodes CASSLRGSSYNE. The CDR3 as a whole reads CASSLRGSSYNEQFF.

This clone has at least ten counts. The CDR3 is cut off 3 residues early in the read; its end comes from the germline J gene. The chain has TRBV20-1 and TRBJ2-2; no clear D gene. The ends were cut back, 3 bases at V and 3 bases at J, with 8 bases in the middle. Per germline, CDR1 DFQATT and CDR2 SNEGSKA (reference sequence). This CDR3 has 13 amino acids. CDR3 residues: CSASTPDTGELFF. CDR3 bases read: TGCAGTGCTAGTACCCCGGACACCGGGGAG.

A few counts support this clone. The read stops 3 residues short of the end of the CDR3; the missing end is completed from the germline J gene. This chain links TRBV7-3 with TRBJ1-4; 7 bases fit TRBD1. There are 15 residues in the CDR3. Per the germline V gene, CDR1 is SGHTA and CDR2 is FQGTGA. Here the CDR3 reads CASSSGTAFNSPLFF. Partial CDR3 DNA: TGTGCCAGCAGCTCCGGGACAGCGTTTAATTCACCA. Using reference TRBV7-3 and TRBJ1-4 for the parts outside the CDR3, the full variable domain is GAGVSQTPSNKVTEKGKYVELRCDPISGHTALYWYRQSLGQGPEFLIYFQGTGAADDSGLPNDRFFAVRPEGSVSTLKIQRTERGDSAVYLCASSSGTAFNSPLFFGSGTQLSVL.

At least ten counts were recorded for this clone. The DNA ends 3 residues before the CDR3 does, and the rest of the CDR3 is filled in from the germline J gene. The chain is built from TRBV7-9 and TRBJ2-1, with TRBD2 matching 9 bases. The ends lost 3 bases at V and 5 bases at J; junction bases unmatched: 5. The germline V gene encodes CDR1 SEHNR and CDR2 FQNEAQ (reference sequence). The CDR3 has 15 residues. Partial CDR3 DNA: TGTGCCAGCAGCTTGTCGGCTAGCGGGGACAATGAG. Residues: CASSLSASGDNE. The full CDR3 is CASSLSASGDNEQFF.

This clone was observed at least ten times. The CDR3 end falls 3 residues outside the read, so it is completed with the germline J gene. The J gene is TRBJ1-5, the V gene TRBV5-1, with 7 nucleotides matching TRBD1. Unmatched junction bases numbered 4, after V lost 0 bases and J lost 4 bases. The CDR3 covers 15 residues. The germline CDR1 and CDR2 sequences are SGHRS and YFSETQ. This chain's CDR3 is CASSLAGQSNQPQHF. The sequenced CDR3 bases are TGCGCCAGCAGCTTGGCGGGACAGTCTAATCAGCCC. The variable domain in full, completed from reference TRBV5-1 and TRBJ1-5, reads KAGVTQTPRYLIKTRGQQVTLSCSPISGHRSVSWYQQTPGQGLQFLFEYFSETQRNKGNFPGRFSGRQFSNSRSEMNVSTLELGDSALYLCASSLAGQSNQPQHFGDGTRLSIL.

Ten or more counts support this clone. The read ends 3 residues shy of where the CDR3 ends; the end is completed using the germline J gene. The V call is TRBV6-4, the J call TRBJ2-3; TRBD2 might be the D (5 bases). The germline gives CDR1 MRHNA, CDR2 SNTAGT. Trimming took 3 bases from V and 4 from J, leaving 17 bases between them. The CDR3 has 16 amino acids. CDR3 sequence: CASSESGGKGADTQYF. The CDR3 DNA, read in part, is TGTGCCAGCAGTGAGAGCGGAGGCAAGGGCGCAGATACG.

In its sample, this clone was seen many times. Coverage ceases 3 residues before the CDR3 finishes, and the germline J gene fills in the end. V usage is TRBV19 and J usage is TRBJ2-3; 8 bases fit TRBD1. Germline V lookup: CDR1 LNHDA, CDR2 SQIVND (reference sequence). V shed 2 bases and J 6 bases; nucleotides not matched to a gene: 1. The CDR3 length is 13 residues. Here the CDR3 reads CASSIQGADTQYF. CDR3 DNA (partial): TGTGCCAGTAGTATACAGGGGGCCGATACG.

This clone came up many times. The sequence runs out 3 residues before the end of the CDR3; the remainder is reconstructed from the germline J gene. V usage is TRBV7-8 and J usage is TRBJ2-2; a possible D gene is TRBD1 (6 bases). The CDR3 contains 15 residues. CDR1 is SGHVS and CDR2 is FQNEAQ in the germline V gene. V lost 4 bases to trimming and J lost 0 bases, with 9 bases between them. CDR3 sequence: CASSYGQPNTGELFF. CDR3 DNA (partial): TGTGCCAGCAGCTATGGACAGCCGAACACCGGGGAG.

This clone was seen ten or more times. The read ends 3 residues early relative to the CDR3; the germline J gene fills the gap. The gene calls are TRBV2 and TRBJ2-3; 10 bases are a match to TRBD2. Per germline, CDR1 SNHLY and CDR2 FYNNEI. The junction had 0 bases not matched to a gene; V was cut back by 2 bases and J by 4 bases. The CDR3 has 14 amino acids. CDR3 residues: CASSELAGADTQYF. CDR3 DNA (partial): TGTGCCAGCAGTGAACTAGCGGGAGCAGATACG.

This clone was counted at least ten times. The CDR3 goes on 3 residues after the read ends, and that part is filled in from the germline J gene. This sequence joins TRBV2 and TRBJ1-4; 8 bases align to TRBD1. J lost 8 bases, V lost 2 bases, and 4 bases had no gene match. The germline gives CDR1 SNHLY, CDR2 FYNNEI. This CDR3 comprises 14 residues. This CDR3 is CASSEQGAREKLFF. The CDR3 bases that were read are TGTGCCAGCAGTGAACAGGGGGCGCGAGAAAAA.

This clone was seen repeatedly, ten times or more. The CDR3 here is CASSFRGTLLGRNQPQHF. CDR3 DNA, as far as it was read: TGTGCCAGTAGTTTCCGCGGGACACTCCTAGGACGCAATCAGCCC. J is TRBJ1-5 and V is TRBV19; possible D gene TRBD1, 6 bases. Sequencing ends 3 residues short of the CDR3 end; the germline J gene provides the rest. The germline CDR1 and CDR2 sequences are LNHDA and SQIVND (reference sequence). The ends were cut back, 5 bases at V and 2 bases at J, with 22 bases in the middle. The CDR3 is 18 residues long.